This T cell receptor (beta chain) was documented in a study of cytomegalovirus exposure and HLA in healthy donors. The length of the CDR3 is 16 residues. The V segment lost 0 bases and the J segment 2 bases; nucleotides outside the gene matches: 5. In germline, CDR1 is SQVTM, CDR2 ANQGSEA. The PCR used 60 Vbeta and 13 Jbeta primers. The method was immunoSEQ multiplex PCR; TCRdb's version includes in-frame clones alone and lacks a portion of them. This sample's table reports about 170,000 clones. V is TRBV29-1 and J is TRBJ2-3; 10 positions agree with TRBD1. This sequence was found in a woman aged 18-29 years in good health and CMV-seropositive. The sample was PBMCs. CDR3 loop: CSVEDRQGATTDTQYF. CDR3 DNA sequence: TGCAGCGTTGAAGATCGACAGGGGGCCACCACAGATACGCAGTATTTT.